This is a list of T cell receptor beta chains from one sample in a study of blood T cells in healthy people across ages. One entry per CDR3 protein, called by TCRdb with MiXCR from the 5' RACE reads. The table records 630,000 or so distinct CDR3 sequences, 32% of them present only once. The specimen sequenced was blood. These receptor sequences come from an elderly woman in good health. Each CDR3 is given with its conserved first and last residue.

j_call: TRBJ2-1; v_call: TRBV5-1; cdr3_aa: CASSSVGAQDEQFF
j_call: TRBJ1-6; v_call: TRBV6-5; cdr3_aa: CASSPDGASPLHF
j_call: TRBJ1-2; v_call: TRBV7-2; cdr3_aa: CASSLAYVGYTF
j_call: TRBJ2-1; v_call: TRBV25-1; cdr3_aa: CASSASGSSYEQFF
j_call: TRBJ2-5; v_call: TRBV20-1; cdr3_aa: CSATDSLPIQYF
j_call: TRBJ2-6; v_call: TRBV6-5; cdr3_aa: CASNSPGANVLTF
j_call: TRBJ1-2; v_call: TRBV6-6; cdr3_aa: CASSYFPGQGANGYTF
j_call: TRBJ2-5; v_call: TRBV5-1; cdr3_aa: CASSFDYRGETQYF
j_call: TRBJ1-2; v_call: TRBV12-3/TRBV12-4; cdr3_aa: CASTPRGTGKGGYTF
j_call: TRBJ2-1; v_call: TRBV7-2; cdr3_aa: CASSAGLYNEQFF
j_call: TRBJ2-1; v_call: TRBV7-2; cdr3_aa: CASSLVKTSGGLLYNEQFF
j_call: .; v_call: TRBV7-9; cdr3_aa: CASSQQGTGGYEQYF
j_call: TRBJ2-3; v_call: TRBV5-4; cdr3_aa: CASDSGGASDTQYF
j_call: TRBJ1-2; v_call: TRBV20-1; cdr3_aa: CSAPTGTGSNYGYTF
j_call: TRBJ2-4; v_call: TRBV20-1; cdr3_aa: CSALSGENIQYF
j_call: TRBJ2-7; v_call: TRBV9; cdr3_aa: CASSVVGGLDPYEQYF
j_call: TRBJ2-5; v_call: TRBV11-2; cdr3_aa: CASSLGAPRRESQYF
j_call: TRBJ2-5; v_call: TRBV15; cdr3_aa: CATSRVLKETQYF
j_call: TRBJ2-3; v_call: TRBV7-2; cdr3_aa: CASSLDPVPTDTQYF
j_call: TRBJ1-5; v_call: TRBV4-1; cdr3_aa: CASSQSTGGWQPQHF
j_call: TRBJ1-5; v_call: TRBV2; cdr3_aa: CASRRGMGNQPQHF
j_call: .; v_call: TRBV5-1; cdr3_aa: CASSPRGGRLYSETQYF
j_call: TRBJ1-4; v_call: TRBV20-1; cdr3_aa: CSASRAGRMDEKLFF
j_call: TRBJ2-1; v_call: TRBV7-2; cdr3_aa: CASSAQVNEQFF
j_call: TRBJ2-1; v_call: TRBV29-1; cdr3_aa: CSVKETYNEQFF
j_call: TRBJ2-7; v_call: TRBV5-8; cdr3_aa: CASSLLGVSYEQYF
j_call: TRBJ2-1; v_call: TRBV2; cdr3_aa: CVGSEASGVPLDNEQFF
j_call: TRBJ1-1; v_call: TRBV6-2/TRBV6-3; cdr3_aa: CASSYSWETEAFF
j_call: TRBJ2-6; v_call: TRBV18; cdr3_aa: CASSRTAFDSGANVLTF
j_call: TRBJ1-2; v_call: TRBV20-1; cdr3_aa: CSASGQGRHGYTF